This T cell receptor (beta chain) was sequenced during a study of shared clonotypes between healthy human individuals. V lost 1 base to trimming and J lost 0 bases; unmatched junction nucleotides: 6. Germline CDR1 and CDR2: SGHRS and YFSETQ. The CDR3 sequence is 16 residues long. Genomic DNA (from each subset) was split evenly across several immunoSEQ plates. Profiling relied on immunoSEQ multiplex PCR, and the TCRdb table lists in-frame clones only, not all of them. Of approximately 1.9 million clones listed, 85% to 95% are singletons. Naive CD8 cells lacked CD45RO, underwent positive selection for CCR7 and left out terminally differentiated effector memory CD45RA+ cells.

Sequencing was performed on naive CD8+ T cells from PBMCs. The chain employs TRBV5-1 and TRBJ2-7, with TRBD2 matching over 8 bases. The source is a man younger than 35 in good health. Some clones in this sample may be carry-over from other donors' samples. The CDR3 sequence: CASSLLAGGNSYEQYF. The CDR3 bases are TGCGCCAGCAGCTTGCTTGCGGGGGGTAACTCCTACGAGCAGTACTTC.